A single T cell receptor beta chain is shown here with its context. Its specificity is not known. After template switching added a universal primer site, the resulting cDNA carried unique molecular identifiers. TCRdb recomputed calls from the 5' RACE reads with MiXCR, one row per CDR3 protein. The top ten hold under 3% of the sample, which has 570,000 or so distinct CDR3 sequences, around a tenth seen once. This entry comes from a study of identical twins. Points from the study as a whole: The study found excess low generation probability among twin-shared out-of-frame alpha sequences.

In every case, the donor was a healthy Caucasian. V lost 2 bases to trimming and J lost 2 bases; unmatched junction nucleotides: 7. CDR1 is WNHNN and CDR2 is SYGVQD in the germline V gene (reference sequence). The CDR3 has 16 residues. The data also belong to a second study, concerning yellow fever vaccine responses in identical twins. This second study says: Reportedly, the T cell response mounted by twins to vaccine seemed partly convergent, partly personalized.

This rearrangement joins TRBV10-1 to TRBJ2-3; 7 positions agree with TRBD2. The source material was PBMCs. The source is a woman aged 18-30 years in good health. The CDR3 bases are TGCGCCAGCAGTGAGAACAAAGCGGGAAACACAGATACGCAGTATTTT. The encoded protein is CASSENKAGNTDTQYF.